The 4 T cell receptor beta chains below come from one sample, sequenced in a study of cytomegalovirus exposure and HLA in healthy donors. The PCR was carried out with 60 Vbeta primers and 13 Jbeta primers. Repertoires were generated with immunoSEQ multiplex PCR, while TCRdb's copy carries only in-frame clones and drops some. The sample data list some 96,000 clones. The sequenced material came from PBMCs. These receptors originate from a woman in her 30s in good health and CMV-seronegative.

The gene calls are TRBV2 and TRBJ1-5, with D maybe TRBD1 (6 bases). This CDR3 comprises 13 residues. From germline, CDR1 is SNHLY and CDR2 FYNNEI. The ends were cut back, 0 bases at V and 11 bases at J, with 11 bases in the middle. The CDR3 nucleotides are TGTGCCAGCAGTGAAGCGGCGGGGGCAGCCCAGCATTTT. The encoded protein is CASSEAAGAAQHF.

The chain uses TRBV9 and TRBJ1-2; the match to TRBD1 covers 7 bases. CDR3 size: 14 residues. Losses at the gene ends were 0 bases for V and 2 bases for J; bases not matched to a gene: 1. In germline, CDR1 is SGDLS, CDR2 YYNGEE. The CDR3 sequence is CASSVGDRNYGYTF. The DNA for the CDR3 is TGTGCCAGCAGCGTAGGGGACAGAAACTATGGCTACACCTTC.

The chain has TRBV27 and TRBJ1-6, with 9 bases matching TRBD1. The CDR3 consists of 16 residues. The J segment lost 6 bases and the V segment lost 5 bases, leaving 8 bases of the junction unmatched. Germline assignment: CDR1 MNHEY and CDR2 SMNVEV (reference sequence). Here the CDR3 reads CASSPLGTGRNSPLHF. CDR3 nucleotide sequence: TGTGCCAGCAGTCCCCTCGGGACAGGGCGTAATTCACCCCTCCACTTT.

Remarks on this clone: One end of the junction varies from germline; a read error may be responsible. This chain joins TRBV4-1 and TRBJ2-1; 12 nucleotides match TRBD2. In germline, CDR1 is MGHRA, CDR2 YSYEKL. The CDR3 sequence is 15 residues long. CDR3 sequence: CASRQGLAGNNEQFF. In DNA form, the CDR3 reads TGCGCCAGCAGGCAAGGACTAGCGGGAAACAATGAGCAGTTCTTC.